The rows below give T cell receptor beta chains drawn from one sample of a study of T cells after yellow fever vaccination. TCRdb ran MiXCR on the 5' RACE reads and lists one entry per CDR3 protein. The sample shows hundreds of thousands of distinct CDR3 sequences, approximately 21% of them seen only once. The source was PBMCs, collected 15 days after the yellow fever booster vaccination. These receptors all stem from a man under 40 who received the YFV17D yellow fever vaccine. The CDR3 runs from the conserved cysteine through the conserved F or W. Each record gives: V gene, J gene, clone size, D gene, CDR3 protein, CDR3 DNA. The D gene is left open where the match is weak. Expanded clones get a size class; other rows say once, few or many, or leave the size out.

V: TRBV2; J: TRBJ2-1; size: once; D: NA; CDR3: CASSEGFSTYNEQFF; DNA: TGTGCCAGCAGTGAAGGGTTCAGTACCTACAATGAGCAGTTCTTC
V: TRBV20-1; J: TRBJ2-7; size: NA; D: NA; CDR3: CSALTGGGRTYF; DNA: TGCAGTGCTCTCACAGGAGGAGGTAGAACCTACTTC
V: TRBV30; J: TRBJ2-7; size: NA; D: TRBD1; CDR3: CAWSVQQGPYEQYF; DNA: TGTGCCTGGAGTGTACAACAGGGGCCCTACGAGCAGTACTTC
V: TRBV5-5; J: TRBJ2-1; size: NA; D: TRBD1; CDR3: CASSSGQGSHNEQFF; DNA: TGTGCCAGCAGCTCAGGACAGGGGTCGCACAATGAGCAGTTCTTC
V: TRBV5-5; J: TRBJ2-1; size: NA; D: TRBD1; CDR3: CASSLRQGGYNEQFF; DNA: TGTGCCAGCAGCTTGAGACAGGGGGGGTACAATGAGCAGTTCTTC
V: TRBV30; J: TRBJ2-3; size: once; D: NA; CDR3: CAWSQGSADTQYF; DNA: TGTGCCTGGAGCCAAGGGAGCGCAGATACGCAGTATTTT
V: TRBV4-3; J: TRBJ2-3; size: NA; D: TRBD2; CDR3: CASSQDWAPLAGVLSDTQYF; DNA: TGCGCCAGCAGCCAAGATTGGGCCCCTCTAGCGGGAGTTTTGTCAGATACGCAGTATTTT
V: TRBV20-1; J: TRBJ2-2; size: few; D: NA; CDR3: CSARGSGLAAGELFF; DNA: TGCAGTGCTAGAGGAAGCGGCCTGGCGGCCGGGGAGCTGTTTTTT
V: TRBV12-3/TRBV12-4; J: TRBJ2-2; size: NA; D: TRBD2; CDR3: CASNRLAGSAGELFF; DNA: TGTGCCAGCAACAGACTAGCGGGATCGGCCGGGGAGCTGTTTTTT
V: TRBV6-2/TRBV6-3; J: TRBJ2-3; size: few; D: NA; CDR3: CASSYGSGTQYF; DNA: TGTGCCAGCAGTTACGGGTCCGGTACGCAGTATTTT
V: TRBV15; J: TRBJ2-5; size: NA; D: TRBD2; CDR3: CATGAGVQETQYF; DNA: TGTGCCACGGGAGCGGGGGTCCAAGAGACCCAGTACTTC
V: TRBV20-1; J: TRBJ2-5; size: NA; D: NA; CDR3: CSAPPQGGVTQYF; DNA: TGCAGTGCTCCGCCACAGGGAGGCGTGACCCAGTACTTC
V: TRBV20-1; J: TRBJ1-1; size: NA; D: NA; CDR3: CSAQPAVTEAFF; DNA: TGCAGTGCCCAGCCAGCAGTTACTGAAGCTTTCTTT
V: TRBV20-1; J: TRBJ2-3; size: few; D: NA; CDR3: CSARDSWEDTQYF; DNA: TGCAGTGCTAGAGATAGTTGGGAAGATACGCAGTATTTT